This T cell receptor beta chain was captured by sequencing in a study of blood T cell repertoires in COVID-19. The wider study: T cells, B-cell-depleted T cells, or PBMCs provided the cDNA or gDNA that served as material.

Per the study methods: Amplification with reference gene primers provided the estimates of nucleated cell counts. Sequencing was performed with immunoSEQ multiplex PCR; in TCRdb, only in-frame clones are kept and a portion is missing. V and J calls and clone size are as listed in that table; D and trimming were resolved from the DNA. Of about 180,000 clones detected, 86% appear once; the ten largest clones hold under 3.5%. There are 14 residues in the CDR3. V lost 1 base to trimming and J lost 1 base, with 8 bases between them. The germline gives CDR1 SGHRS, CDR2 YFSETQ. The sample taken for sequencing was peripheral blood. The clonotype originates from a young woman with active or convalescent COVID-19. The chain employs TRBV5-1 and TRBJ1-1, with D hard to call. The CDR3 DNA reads TGCGCCAGCAGCTTGTTAGAGGAGAACACTGAAGCTTTCTTT. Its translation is CASSLLEENTEAFF. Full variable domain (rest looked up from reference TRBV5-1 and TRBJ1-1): KAGVTQTPRYLIKTRGQQVTLSCSPISGHRSVSWYQQTPGQGLQFLFEYFSETQRNKGNFPGRFSGRQFSNSRSEMNVSTLELGDSALYLCASSLLEENTEAFFGQGTRLTVV.